This TCR beta chain came from a study of blood T cells in healthy people across ages. The use of a sample-barcoded 5' primer and a J-beta primer mix characterized a second PCR of about 7 to 12 cycles. Each CDR3 protein gets one entry after TCRdb re-called the 5' RACE reads with MiXCR. The sample has some 640,000 distinct CDR3 sequences, around half seen once. Germline CDR1 DFQATT, CDR2 SNEGSKA (reference sequence). J was trimmed by 0 bases and V by 2 bases; bases with no gene match: 6. CDR3 size: 16 residues. Only a few counts were recorded for this clonotype. Sequenced sample: blood. The chain uses TRBV20-1 and TRBJ2-7, with 11 bases identical to TRBD2. The sequence derives from a woman aged 55-70 years in good health. The DNA of the CDR3 is TGCAGTGCTAGATCCCTGACTAGCGGGATCTCCTACGAGCAGTACTTC. It specifies CSARSLTSGISYEQYF.